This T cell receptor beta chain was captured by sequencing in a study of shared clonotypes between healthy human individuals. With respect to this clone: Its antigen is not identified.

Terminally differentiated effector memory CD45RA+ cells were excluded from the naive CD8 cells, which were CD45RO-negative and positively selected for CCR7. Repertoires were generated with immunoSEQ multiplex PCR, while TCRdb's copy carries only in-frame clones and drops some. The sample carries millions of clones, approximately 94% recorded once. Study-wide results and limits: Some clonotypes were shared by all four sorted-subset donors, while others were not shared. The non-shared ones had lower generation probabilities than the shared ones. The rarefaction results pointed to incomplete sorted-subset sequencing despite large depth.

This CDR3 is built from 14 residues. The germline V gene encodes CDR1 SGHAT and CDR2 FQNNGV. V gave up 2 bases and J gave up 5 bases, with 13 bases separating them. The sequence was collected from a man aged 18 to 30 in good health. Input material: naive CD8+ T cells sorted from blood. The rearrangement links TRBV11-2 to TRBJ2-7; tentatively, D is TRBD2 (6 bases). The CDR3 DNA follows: TGTGCCAGCAGCTTAAATCCGGAGGGGCACGAGCAGTACTTC. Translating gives CASSLNPEGHEQYF.